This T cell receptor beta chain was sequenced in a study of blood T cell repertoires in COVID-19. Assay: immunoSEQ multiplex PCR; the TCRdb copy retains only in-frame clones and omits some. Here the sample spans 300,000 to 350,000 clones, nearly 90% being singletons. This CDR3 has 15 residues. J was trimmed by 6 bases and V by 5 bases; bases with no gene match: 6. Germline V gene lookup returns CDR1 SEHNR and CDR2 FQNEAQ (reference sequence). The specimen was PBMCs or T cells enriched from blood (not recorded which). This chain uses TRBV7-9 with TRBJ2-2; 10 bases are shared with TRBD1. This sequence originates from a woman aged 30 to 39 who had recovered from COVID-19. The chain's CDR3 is CASSRGTGDAGELFF. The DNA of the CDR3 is TGTGCCAGCAGCCGCGGGACAGGGGATGCCGGGGAGCTGTTTTTT.